This passage covers 8 T cell receptor beta chains from one sample sequenced in a study of regulatory T cells in long-lasting Graves disease. iRepertoire HTBI primers and Arm-PCR of CDR3 regions built TCR beta libraries. TCRdb analysed the multiplex PCR reads with MiXCR anew, one entry per CDR3 protein. This sample has 500,000 to 800,000 distinct CDR3 sequences, with 30% found just once. Described time point: persistent/refractory GD, antithyroid drugs over 5 years with positive TRAb. Following extraction of RNA from PBMCs, that RNA was used to make the TCR library. This specimen consisted of peripheral blood mononuclear cells (PBMCs), obtained when the disease was refractory, from a patient treated with antithyroid drugs. These receptors all stem from a female donor with Graves disease.

This clonotype was counted a few times. The chain is built from TRBV7-9 and TRBJ2-5; 12 nucleotides agree with TRBD2. Trimming cost V 4 bases and J 5 bases; bases outside gene matches: 14. The germline gives CDR1 SEHNR, CDR2 FQNEAQ (reference sequence). The CDR3 length is 18 residues. The CDR3 protein is CASSSWTSGKVDLETQYF. The CDR3 bases are TGTGCCAGCAGCTCTTGGACTAGCGGGAAAGTCGATCTGGAGACCCAGTACTTC. Looking up the rest from reference TRBV7-9 and TRBJ2-5 gives the full variable domain: DTGVSQNPRHKITKRGQNVTFRCDPISEHNRLYWYRQTLGQGPEFLTYFQNEAQLEKSRLLSDRFSAERPKGSFSTLEIQRTEQGDSAMYLCASSSWTSGKVDLETQYFGPGTRLLVL.

V gene TRBV19 combines with J gene TRBJ1-1; 9 positions agree with TRBD1. Trimming at V came to 8 bases and at J to 1 base, leaving 2 bases not matched to a gene. Germline V gene data show CDR1 as LNHDA and CDR2 as SQIVND (reference sequence). The CDR3 consists of 13 residues. CDR3 in amino acids: CASGQGTNTEAFF. The CDR3 region has the DNA TGTGCCAGTGGACAGGGGACGAACACTGAAGCTTTCTTT.

This rearrangement joins TRBV11-2 to TRBJ1-2; 8 nucleotides match TRBD1. CDR3 size: 14 residues. V was pared by 4 bases and J by 4 bases, with 5 bases of the junction left unmatched. CDR1 is SGHAT, CDR2 FQNNGV, per germline. The CDR3 DNA sequence: TGTGCCAGCAGCTCTGGACAGGGAATCTATGGCTACACCTTC. Translated: CASSSGQGIYGYTF.

This clonotype occurred a few times. This chain uses TRBV5-4 with TRBJ1-1, with 8 bases identical to TRBD1. In germline, CDR1 is SGHNT, CDR2 YYREEE (reference sequence). The CDR3 sequence is 17 residues long. V lost 0 bases and J lost 3; bases outside the gene matches: 10. As DNA, the CDR3 is TGTGCCAGCAGCTTGGACCCGGACAGGGTGAAGGACACTGAAGCTTTCTTT. Translated: CASSLDPDRVKDTEAFF.

The rearrangement links TRBV5-1 to TRBJ1-4, with unresolved D. The CDR3 runs to 14 residues. V was clipped by 4 bases and J by 0 bases, with 7 bases between them. In germline, CDR1 is SGHRS, CDR2 YFSETQ. The CDR3 nucleotides are TGCGCCAGCAGCGAAGTTGCAACTAATGAAAAACTGTTTTTT. Translated: CASSEVATNEKLFF.

The rearrangement joins TRBV12-3 or TRBV12-4 to TRBJ1-2; 10 bases line up with TRBD1. This CDR3 comprises 15 residues. V was pared by 3 bases and J by 5 bases, with 6 bases of the junction left unmatched. The CDR3 reads CASSFNVGQGYGYTF. The CDR3, as DNA: TGTGCCAGCAGTTTCAACGTGGGACAGGGGTATGGCTACACCTTC.

This clonotype was observed a handful of times. The chain has TRBV3-1 and TRBJ1-1; D call uncertain. Germline CDR1 reads LGHDT; CDR2 reads YNNKEL (reference sequence). CDR3 length: 14 residues. The germline V and J ends were trimmed by 1 base and 1 base, with 7 bases remaining between them. The DNA for the CDR3 is TGTGCCAGCAGCCAAGGTCACAAGAACACTGAAGCTTTCTTT. It encodes CASSQGHKNTEAFF.

This clonotype was seen only a few times. The chain couples TRBV19 to TRBJ2-5; a weak D match, TRBD1 (5 bases). V was shortened by 4 bases and J by 1 base, with 13 bases between the two germline ends. Germline lookup yields CDR1 LNHDA and CDR2 SQIVND (reference sequence). This CDR3 spans 15 amino acids. Here the CDR3 DNA reads TGTGCCAGTAGTAAATTAGACAGAAGCCAAGAGACCCAGTACTTC. It specifies CASSKLDRSQETQYF.